This T cell receptor beta chain was identified in a study of cytomegalovirus exposure and HLA in healthy donors. Study outcomes and limitations: Roughly uniform depth of sequencing across donors was assumed in presence/absence analyses. A later analysis reportedly found that, within productive TCRs, an Asian-associated ancestry cluster had fewer N-insertions than the mean observed across the roughly 670 donors.

This clone appeared a single time. Antigen unknown. Germline V gene sequence: CDR1 GTSNPN, CDR2 SVGIG (reference sequence). This CDR3 has 13 residues. The V gene lost 8 bases and the J gene lost 6 bases, with 17 bases spanning the gap. Primers: 60 Vbeta forward and 13 Jbeta reverse. Using immunoSEQ multiplex PCR, the repertoire was profiled, and TCRdb retains in-frame clones only, with some absent. The sample records about 160,000 clones, roughly three quarters being singletons. The genes are TRBV30 and TRBJ2-1, with D tentatively TRBD1 (7 bases). This receptor was identified in a woman aged 40 to 50 in good health and CMV-seropositive. The sequenced sample was PBMCs. The CDR3 region is CAGGWGQINEQFF. The CDR3 DNA reads TGTGCCGGAGGGTGGGGACAGATCAATGAGCAGTTCTTC.